Shown below are 22 T cell receptor beta chains from a single sample sequenced in a study of CD8+CD57+ T cells in acquired aplastic anemia (dated by TCRdb to the late 2010s). For sequencing, an Illumina HiSeq 2000 was employed. Profiling of TCR beta VDJ combinations and CDR3 sequences used genomic DNA as the template. Through fastp at Q25 and MiXCR, TCRdb rebuilt clones from the public reads, retaining in-frame beta chains. Each CDR3 protein gets just one entry, which takes the most common genes and DNA from the rows behind it. The sample table lists approximately 380,000 distinct CDR3 sequences, 55% to 70% of them with a count of one. The leading ten clones occupy under 5% of the sample. Input material: sorted CD4+, CD8+, or CD8+CD57+ T cells (not recorded which) from PBMCs. The source of these receptors is a human donor in good health, serving as a control.

This clonotype has more than one count but fewer than ten. This chain's CDR3 is CASSLLGYRGGSYEQYF. CDR3 bases: TGTGCCAGCAGTTTATTAGGGTACAGGGGAGGAAGCTACGAGCAGTACTTC. The rearrangement joins TRBV27 to TRBJ2-7, with a possible D match to TRBD1 (7 bases). Germline-derived CDR1 and CDR2 are MNHEY and SMNVEV (reference sequence). CDR3 length: 17 amino acids. Trimming stripped 1 base from V and 3 bases from J, with 19 bases between.

Note on this clonotype: This likely comes from a read error, as the CDR3 has no conserved phenylalanine or tryptophan at its end. The DNA is left out, because the CDR3 cannot be placed on it with certainty; the CDR3 is given as TCRdb lists it. The chain couples TRBV19 to TRBJ1-2. From its first to its last residue, the CDR3 has 15 amino acids. CDR1 and CDR2 (germline): LNHDA, SQIVND (reference sequence). The CDR3: CASSIARRKGNTFGS.

For this clonotype: At one end, the junction sequence differs from germline, possibly due to a read error. The chain links TRBV24-1 to TRBJ2-2; 9 bases are a match to TRBD1. This CDR3 spans 15 amino acids. CDR1 and CDR2 from the germline V gene are KGHDR and SFDVKD. The CDR3 loop reads CATGRDRGGTLELSF. CDR3 DNA: TGTGCCACCGGTCGAGACAGGGGGGGCACCCTGGAGCTTTCTTTT.

There are many counts of this clonotype. The gene calls are TRBV5-6 and TRBJ2-3, with D unresolved. V was shortened by 3 bases and J by 0 bases, with 8 bases between the two germline ends. Germline assignment: CDR1 SGHDT and CDR2 YYEEEE. The CDR3 length is 14 residues. The CDR3 DNA sequence: TGTGCCAGCAGCTCGACGCAAAGCACAGATACGCAGTATTTT. This codes for CASSSTQSTDTQYF.

In the case of this clonotype: Mismatch with germline at one junction end may stem from a read error. The CDR3 bases are TGTGCCAGCAGCTTACAGGGTGTAGGAGGCTACAAGTTCTTC. This gives the protein CASSLQGVGGYKFF. V and J are TRBV7-2 and TRBJ2-7; D assignment may be TRBD1 or TRBD2 (5 bases each). The CDR3 covers 14 residues. The germline gives CDR1 SGHTA, CDR2 FQGNSA.

This chain links TRBV24-1 with TRBJ2-3, with 9 bases aligning to TRBD2. The J segment lost 0 bases and the V segment lost 9 bases, leaving 6 bases of the junction unmatched. Germline CDR1 and CDR2: KGHDR and SFDVKD. The CDR3 runs to 15 residues. This CDR3 reads CATQGTSWSTDTQYF. In DNA form, the CDR3 reads TGTGCCACCCAAGGGACTAGCTGGAGCACAGATACGCAGTATTTT.

The chain is built from TRBV30 and TRBJ1-2, with D tentatively TRBD1 (6 bases). The CDR3 covers 13 residues. V was clipped by 2 bases and J by 2 bases, with 9 bases between them. Germline assignment: CDR1 GTSNPN and CDR2 SVGIG (reference sequence). The CDR3 sequence: CAWSRQANYGYTF. The DNA of the CDR3 is TGTGCCTGGAGTCGACAGGCAAACTATGGCTACACCTTC.

This chain connects TRBV20-1 to TRBJ2-7; tentatively, D is TRBD1 or TRBD2 (5 bases each). Germline V gives CDR1 DFQATT, CDR2 SNEGSKA (reference sequence). The CDR3 totals 12 residues. Deletions cut 8 bases from V and 3 bases from J, with 14 bases between. The CDR3 region is CSPTGRHYEQYF. In DNA form, the CDR3 reads TGCAGTCCAACGGGACGGCACTACGAGCAGTACTTC.

The chain carries TRBV7-3 and TRBJ2-2; D may be TRBD1 or TRBD2 (6 bases each). The V end was cut by 3 bases, the J end by 8 bases, with 16 bases between. CDR3 length: 15 residues. The germline CDR1 and CDR2 sequences are SGHTA and FQGTGA. The CDR3 loop is CASSLAKGGFGELFF. The CDR3 bases are TGTGCCAGCAGCTTGGCCAAGGGGGGATTTGGGGAGCTGTTTTTT.

This sequence joins TRBV9 and TRBJ2-5; 12 bases line up with TRBD1. CDR1 is SGDLS and CDR2 is YYNGEE in the germline V gene. V dropped 4 bases and J dropped 5; count of bases not matched to a gene: 9. This CDR3 is built from 16 residues. CDR3 region: CASSPRGTGGKETQYF. CDR3 in DNA: TGTGCCAGCAGCCCTAGGGGGACAGGGGGCAAGGAGACCCAGTACTTC.

This chain uses TRBV7-8 with TRBJ1-6; the D is unclear. The germline gives CDR1 SGHVS, CDR2 FQNEAQ. Deletions cut 5 bases from V and 14 bases from J, with 25 bases between. This CDR3 spans 16 amino acids. The CDR3 sequence: CASSGLCTDYGYTLHF. The CDR3 DNA reads as TGTGCCAGCAGCGGCCTGTGTACGGATTATGGCTACACCCTCCACTTT.

CDR3 loop: CASSIGGDYKEEYCGTF. CDR3 DNA: TGTGCCAGTAGTATCGGGGGTGACTACAAAGAGGAGTACTGCGGCACCTTC. This chain joins TRBV19 and TRBJ1-2; a possible D gene is TRBD1 (5 bases). This CDR3 comprises 17 residues. Trimming took 3 bases from V and 13 from J, leaving 30 bases between them. CDR1 is LNHDA, CDR2 SQIVND, per germline (reference sequence).

The gene calls are TRBV7-2 and TRBJ2-1; maybe TRBD2 (5 bases). Germline CDR1 is SGHTA and CDR2 is FQGNSA. This CDR3 has 15 amino acids. The V gene lost 7 bases and the J gene lost 16 bases, with 29 bases spanning the gap. The CDR3 here is CASNRRPTELAGYFF. In DNA form, the CDR3 reads TGTGCCAGCAACCGACGCCCCACAGAGCTAGCTGGCTACTTCTTC.

The chain couples TRBV5-1 to TRBJ2-3; D is unclear. Germline loops: CDR1 SGHRS, CDR2 YFSETQ. V was trimmed by 4 bases and J by 5 bases, leaving 17 bases between them. The CDR3 length is 15 residues. The CDR3 spells CASSPDTKDKDTQYF. The CDR3 region has the DNA TGCGCCAGCAGCCCCGACACGAAGGATAAAGATACGCAGTATTTT.

The chain links TRBV12-3 or TRBV12-4 to TRBJ1-2, with unresolved D. The CDR3 loop spans 15 amino acids. The V and J ends lost 6 bases and 8 bases respectively, with 22 bases between them. The CDR3 DNA sequence: TGTGCCAGCAGCAAAAGTATGCTTCAACCGAGAGGCTACACCTTC. Its translation: CASSKSMLQPRGYTF.

About this clonotype: The CDR3 end shows no conserved phenylalanine or tryptophan, and so a read error is likely. This chain joins TRBV10-3 and TRBJ1-2, with a weak D call TRBD1 (6 bases). The ends were cut back, 2 bases at V and 7 bases at J, with 14 bases in the middle. This CDR3 is 14 amino acids long. Germline V lookup: CDR1 ENHRY, CDR2 SYGVKD. The CDR3 sequence is CAISEPDRYGGYTC. The DNA for the CDR3 is TGTGCCATCAGTGAGCCCGACAGGTACGGTGGCTACACCTGC.

This clonotype was observed many times. J is TRBJ1-2 and V is TRBV19; TRBD1 aligns across 7 bases. The CDR3 is 14 residues long. Germline-derived CDR1 and CDR2 are LNHDA and SQIVND (reference sequence). V lost 7 bases, J lost 4 bases, and 9 bases stayed unmatched. Here the CDR3 reads CASIPDRAGYGYTF. The CDR3 bases are TGTGCCAGTATCCCAGACAGGGCTGGCTATGGCTACACCTTC.

This clonotype came up many times. DNA of the CDR3: TGTGCCAGCAGCCCTTTGGAACGGCGGGGAGTAGAGACCCAGTACTTC. Translated, it gives CASSPLERRGVETQYF. The V and J genes are TRBV5-8 and TRBJ2-5; D is perhaps TRBD2 (6 bases). The ends were cut back, 4 bases at V and 4 bases at J, with 20 bases in the middle. Germline-derived CDR1 and CDR2 are SGHTS and YDEGEE. This CDR3 contains 16 residues.

V gene TRBV29-1 combines with J gene TRBJ1-1; D not certain. V lost 4 bases, J lost 0 bases, and 9 bases lay in between. The CDR3 has 13 amino acids. CDR1 SQVTM and CDR2 ANQGSEA come from the germline V gene. The CDR3 reads CSVGRVMNTEAFF. CDR3 coding DNA: TGCAGCGTTGGGAGGGTCATGAACACTGAAGCTTTCTTT.

The rearrangement uses TRBV30 and TRBJ1-2, with a tentative D call TRBD1 (5 bases). The V gene's germline CDR1 is GTSNPN and CDR2 SVGIG (reference sequence). CDR3 length equals 10 residues. The V end was cut by 3 bases, the J end by 9 bases, with 8 bases between. The CDR3 DNA sequence: TGTGCCTGGAGCAAGGACAGCTACACCTTC. This encodes CAWSKDSYTF.

Comments on this clonotype: Compared with germline, one end of the junction differs, possibly owing to a read error. The V call is TRBV7-9, the J call TRBJ1-6; 8 nucleotides match TRBD1. Per the germline V gene, CDR1 is SEHNR and CDR2 is FQNEAQ (reference sequence). This CDR3 has 16 amino acids. This CDR3 reads CASSLAMGQVNPPLHF. The CDR3 bases are TGCGCCAGCAGCTTGGCCATGGGACAGGTTAATCCACCGCTCCACTTT. Using reference TRBV7-9 and TRBJ1-6 for the parts outside the CDR3, the full variable domain is DTGVSQNPRHKITKRGQNVTFRCDPISEHNRLYWYRQTLGQGPEFLTYFQNEAQLEKSRLLSDRFSAERPKGSFSTLEIQRTEQGDSAMYLCASSLAMGQVNPPLHFGNGTRLTVT.

The V gene is TRBV10-3, the J gene TRBJ1-2, with unresolved D. Trimming removed 6 bases at V and 4 bases at J, with 12 bases between. The germline CDR1 and CDR2 sequences are ENHRY and SYGVKD. CDR3 length: 13 residues. The CDR3 coding sequence is TGTGCCATCAGACAGTTATCTCTCTATGGCTACACCTTC. Its protein product is CAIRQLSLYGYTF.